These T cell receptor beta chains were read from a single sample in a study of early T cells in non-severe SARS-CoV-2 infection. TCRdb reanalysed the 5' RACE reads using MiXCR and keeps one entry per CDR3 protein. The sample lists 50,000 to 70,000 distinct CDR3 sequences, around 12% occurring once. Sequencing input: whole blood. These receptors were obtained from an adult who was a healthcare worker with PCR-confirmed SARS-CoV-2 infection or an uninfected control (not recorded which). Both conserved end residues are part of each CDR3. The order of the fields is clone size, J gene, V gene, D gene, CDR3 DNA, CDR3 protein. The D gene is left open where the match is weak. Some rows have no size entry. The others give once, few or many, or a class for an expanded clone.

-	TRBJ1-1	TRBV6-2/TRBV6-3	-	TGTGCCAGCAGACAGGGCGCGAACACTGAAGCTTTCTTT	CASRQGANTEAFF
-	TRBJ2-7	TRBV19	-	TGTGCCAGTAGACGTCGGAACTCCTACGAGCAGTACTTC	CASRRRNSYEQYF
few	TRBJ2-7	TRBV11-2	-	TGTGCCAGCAGCGACGGTCGGCAGGGATATAGCGCCTACGAGCAGTACTTC	CASSDGRQGYSAYEQYF
few	TRBJ2-1	TRBV29-1	-	TGCAGCGTTGAGCCCAGGGAGATGGGTGAGCAGTTCTTC	CSVEPREMGEQFF
-	TRBJ1-2	TRBV29-1	-	TGCAGCGTGACGGACAGCCTCTATGGCTACACCTTC	CSVTDSLYGYTF
-	TRBJ1-6	TRBV28	TRBD1	TGTGCCAGCAGTTCCGGACAGGGAGTTTTTGAACCCCTCCACTTT	CASSSGQGVFEPLHF
-	TRBJ2-7	TRBV20-1	-	TGCAGTGCTACAGAGCGTTCCTACGAGCAGTACTTC	CSATERSYEQYF
-	TRBJ2-7	TRBV7-9	TRBD1	TGTGCCAGCAGCTCTGCGGACAGGGCCCCCTACGAGCAGTACTTC	CASSSADRAPYEQYF
-	TRBJ1-6	TRBV6-1	-	TGTGCCAGCAGTGAAGTTCCAAGGTCTTCACCCCTCCACTTT	CASSEVPRSSPLHF
few	TRBJ1-5	TRBV21-1	-	TGTGCCAGCAGCAAATCACGGGGCGAACAGCCCCAGCATTTT	CASSKSRGEQPQHF
few	TRBJ2-3	TRBV7-9	-	TGTGCCAGCAGCTCCGACCGAGGAGCTGATACGCAGTATTTT	CASSSDRGADTQYF
many	TRBJ1-2	TRBV5-6	-	TGTGCCAGCATCAAATTGGGCCAAAACCCCTATGGCTACACCTTC	CASIKLGQNPYGYTF
few	TRBJ1-1	TRBV10-3	-	TGTGCCATCAGTGGGGCAGTCGAGGACACTGAAGCTTTCTTT	CAISGAVEDTEAFF
few	TRBJ1-6	TRBV11-2	-	TGTGCCAGCAGCTACCGGGGCGTCAATTCACCCCTCCACTTT	CASSYRGVNSPLHF
many	TRBJ1-2	TRBV27	-	TGTGCCAGCAGTTTCGTCCTACGCAGGGACTACTATGGCTACACCTTC	CASSFVLRRDYYGYTF
many	TRBJ1-5	TRBV20-1	TRBD1	TGCAGTGCTAGAGACTTTCGACAGGGGAATCAGCCCCAGCATTTT	CSARDFRQGNQPQHF
-	TRBJ2-1	TRBV6-1	-	TGTGCCAGCACAGCAGCCGGGCCTCCGAGGGATGAGCAGTTCTTC	CASTAAGPPRDEQFF
-	TRBJ2-5	TRBV19	-	TGTGCCAGTAGTACCCTACTAGGCCGGGAGACCCAGTACTTC	CASSTLLGRETQYF
few	TRBJ2-7	TRBV7-8	TRBD2	TGTGCCAGCCGGGGAGGGACTCACAGCTCCTACGAGCAGTACTTC	CASRGGTHSSYEQYF